Following are 27 T cell receptor beta chains from one sample sequenced in a study of T cell responses to AZD1222 COVID-19 vaccine. The repertoire was sequenced with immunoSEQ multiplex PCR; TCRdb's copy has only in-frame clones and lacks some. The sample has some 95,000 clones, 85% to 90% seen once. The source was peripheral blood, collected on day 0 of MenACWY control vaccination. These receptors were taken from an adult in good health.

The V call is TRBV4-3, the J call TRBJ2-7; D is uncertain. CDR1 LGHNA and CDR2 YSLEER come from the germline V gene. This CDR3 is built from 15 residues. V shed 0 bases and J shed 2 bases, with 11 bases lying between them. The CDR3 DNA follows: TGCGCCAGCAGCCAAGACCCAGGCCAAACCTACGAGCAGTACTTC. This sequence encodes CASSQDPGQTYEQYF.

V is TRBV5-1 and J is TRBJ2-7; possibly TRBD1 for D (5 bases). Trimming took 4 bases from V and 6 from J, leaving 11 bases between them. The CDR3 sequence is 12 residues long. Germline lookup yields CDR1 SGHRS and CDR2 YFSETQ. CDR3 DNA: TGCGCCAGCAGCCCCGCAGGGTTCGAGCAGTACTTC. Translation gives CASSPAGFEQYF.

The chain links TRBV4-2 to TRBJ2-7, with 10 nucleotides matching TRBD1. Per germline, CDR1 LGHNA and CDR2 YNFKEQ. The junction had 4 bases not matched to a gene; V was cut back by 3 bases and J by 5 bases. This CDR3 contains 14 residues. Here the CDR3 DNA reads TGTGCCAGCAGCCAGGGACAGGGGAGGCACGAGCAGTACTTC. Translation gives CASSQGQGRHEQYF.

This clone was seen more than once but under ten times. This chain uses TRBV6-2 or TRBV6-3 with TRBJ1-1, with TRBD1 matching over 7 bases. CDR1 is MNHEY, CDR2 SVGEGT, per germline. V lost 0 bases, J lost 5 bases, and 3 bases stayed unmatched. This CDR3 has 14 residues. Here the CDR3 reads CASSYSGTVTEAFF. CDR3 bases: TGTGCCAGCAGTTACTCGGGGACAGTGACTGAAGCTTTCTTT.

This rearrangement joins TRBV9 to TRBJ2-5; D is possibly TRBD1 (6 bases). This CDR3 has 15 residues. Trimming removed 4 bases at V and 8 bases at J, with 21 bases between. Germline CDR1 and CDR2: SGDLS and YYNGEE. Here the CDR3 reads CASSPEGVQGGTQYF. The DNA of the CDR3 is TGTGCCAGCAGCCCAGAGGGGGTCCAGGGTGGTACCCAGTACTTC.

The chain carries TRBV7-9 and TRBJ2-4, with 7 bases matching TRBD1. The J segment lost 7 bases and the V segment lost 5 bases, leaving 8 bases of the junction unmatched. The CDR3 contains 14 residues. Germline V CDR1 and CDR2: SEHNR, FQNEAQ (reference sequence). The CDR3 loop reads CASSPKGRGNIQYF. The CDR3 region has the DNA TGTGCCAGCAGCCCTAAAGGCAGGGGGAACATTCAGTACTTC. The whole variable domain, filled in from reference TRBV7-9 and TRBJ2-4, reads DTGVSQNPRHKITKRGQNVTFRCDPISEHNRLYWYRQTLGQGPEFLTYFQNEAQLEKSRLLSDRFSAERPKGSFSTLEIQRTEQGDSAMYLCASSPKGRGNIQYFGAGTRLSVL.

The chain has TRBV30 and TRBJ2-5; D call uncertain. Germline CDR1 GTSNPN, CDR2 SVGIG (reference sequence). The CDR3 totals 12 residues. V was cut by 2 bases and J by 3 bases, with 7 bases left in between. CDR3 DNA: TGTGCCTGGAGTTATGGGGAAGAGACCCAGTACTTC. Its translation: CAWSYGEETQYF.

This clone was observed a single time. The chain joins TRBV7-9 to TRBJ2-1; D remains ambiguous. The CDR3 consists of 13 residues. Germline V gene data show CDR1 as SEHNR and CDR2 as FQNEAQ (reference sequence). Trimming stripped 7 bases from V and 6 bases from J, with 13 bases between. CDR3: CASKVKYPNEQFF. CDR3 DNA: TGTGCCAGCAAAGTCAAATATCCCAATGAGCAGTTCTTC.

The chain has TRBV5-1 and TRBJ1-2; D unclear. CDR3 size: 14 residues. The V and J ends lost 3 bases and 3 bases respectively, with 12 bases between them. Germline-derived CDR1 and CDR2 are SGHRS and YFSETQ. The CDR3 reads CASSSVSPDYGYTF. The CDR3 DNA follows: TGCGCCAGCAGCTCTGTATCACCAGACTATGGCTACACCTTC.

Concerning this clone: The same CDR3 can be traced to other DNA sequences in this sample. This chain uses TRBV11-2 with TRBJ2-7; no reliable D call. The CDR3 covers 13 residues. CDR1 is SGHAT and CDR2 is FQNNGV in the germline V gene. The V gene lost 2 bases and the J gene lost 0 bases, with 5 bases spanning the gap. The CDR3: CASSLSGSYEQYF. The CDR3 region has the DNA TGTGCCAGCAGCTTATCTGGCTCCTACGAGCAGTACTTC.

The chain joins TRBV3-1 (or the pseudogene TRBV3-2) to TRBJ1-2; no firm D call. The CDR3 is 17 amino acids. Trimming removed 0 bases at V and 0 bases at J, with 14 bases between. CDR1 and CDR2 from the germline V gene are LGHDT and YNNKEL (reference sequence). CDR3 sequence (DNA): TGTGCCAGCAGCCAAGACCTCCGGACGGGCGCTAACTATGGCTACACCTTC. Its translation is CASSQDLRTGANYGYTF.

The rearrangement uses TRBV19 and TRBJ2-5; 13 bases agree with TRBD2. The germline V gene encodes CDR1 LNHDA and CDR2 SQIVND (reference sequence). This CDR3 has 16 residues. V shed 4 bases, J shed 2 bases, and the junction held 4 bases outside the gene matches. CDR3: CASSTTSGGVQETQYF. The CDR3, as DNA: TGTGCCAGTAGTACCACTAGCGGGGGGGTGCAAGAGACCCAGTACTTC.

This clone was recorded once. The chain links TRBV7-9 to TRBJ1-1; no definite D call. Germline assignment: CDR1 SEHNR and CDR2 FQNEAQ (reference sequence). The CDR3 is 17 residues long. The V gene lost 3 bases and the J gene lost 0 bases, with 17 bases spanning the gap. The CDR3 nucleotides read TGTGCCAGCAGCTTTATCCCCGCCCCGTCCATGAACACTGAAGCTTTCTTT. It translates to CASSFIPAPSMNTEAFF.

The chain couples TRBV6-5 to TRBJ2-2, with D unclear. Trimming left V 6 bases short and J 4 bases short, with 15 bases between. The CDR3 contains 15 residues. From germline, CDR1 is MNHEY and CDR2 SVGAGI. Written as DNA, the CDR3 is TGTGCCAGCAGCGCCGTTTGGGCCCCCACCGGGGAGCTGTTTTTT. Residues: CASSAVWAPTGELFF.

This sequence joins TRBV6-1 and TRBJ1-5; no clear D gene. The CDR3 is 16 amino acids. V was cut by 4 bases and J by 0 bases, with 13 bases left in between. CDR1 and CDR2 (germline): MNHNS, SASEGT. The CDR3 region has the DNA TGTGCCAGCAGTGTATCAGGTCGGTATAGCAATCAGCCCCAGCATTTT. Translating gives CASSVSGRYSNQPQHF.

The rearrangement joins TRBV7-2 to TRBJ2-7, with TRBD2 matching over 7 bases. The CDR3 has 15 residues. With 5 bases clipped from V and 4 bases from J, the junction kept 11 bases outside the gene matches. Looked up from germline, CDR1 is SGHTA and CDR2 is FQGNSA. The CDR3 nucleotides are TGTGCCAGCAGCCTAGGACTAGGGAAGGGATACGAGCAGTACTTC. This sequence encodes CASSLGLGKGYEQYF.

This clone has more than one count but fewer than ten. V is TRBV6-2 or TRBV6-3 and J is TRBJ1-6; D may be TRBD1 (6 bases). V lost 2 bases to trimming and J lost 8 bases, with 13 bases between them. The V gene's germline CDR1 is MNHEY and CDR2 SVGEGT. This CDR3 region has 15 residues. The DNA for the CDR3 is TGTGCCAGCAGTTACAGGGGGTCCTGGGATTCACCCCTCCACTTT. Its translation is CASSYRGSWDSPLHF.

This chain links TRBV6-5 with TRBJ1-1; TRBD1 agrees at 7 bases. The CDR3 extends over 15 amino acids. The V gene's germline CDR1 is MNHEY and CDR2 SVGAGI. V lost 7 bases and J lost 1; bases outside the gene matches: 9. The CDR3 sequence is CASTLTGIGNTEAFF. Here the CDR3 DNA reads TGTGCCAGCACCTTGACAGGGATCGGGAACACTGAAGCTTTCTTT.

J is TRBJ2-7 and V is TRBV27; 7 bases map to TRBD1. Unmatched junction bases numbered 10, after V lost 4 bases and J lost 4 bases. The germline V gene encodes CDR1 MNHEY and CDR2 SMNVEV (reference sequence). This CDR3 is 15 amino acids long. The CDR3: CASSSRQGLLYEQYF. Here the CDR3 DNA reads TGTGCCAGCAGTTCCCGACAGGGCCTACTTTACGAGCAGTACTTC.

This clone was recorded only once. The chain employs TRBV15 and TRBJ1-5; D gene uncertain. V shed 0 bases and J shed 0 bases, with 6 bases lying between them. Germline-derived CDR1 and CDR2 are LNHNV and YYDKDF (reference sequence). The CDR3 covers 15 residues. The CDR3 DNA sequence: TGTGCCACCAGCAGAGACACCTATAGCAATCAGCCCCAGCATTTT. Its translation is CATSRDTYSNQPQHF.

The chain carries TRBV6-6 and TRBJ1-5; D not certain. CDR1 MNHNY and CDR2 SVGAGI come from the germline V gene (reference sequence). The CDR3 sequence is 15 residues long. V was trimmed by 0 bases and J by 10 bases, leaving 16 bases between them. CDR3: CASSYSSRARGPQHF. CDR3 sequence (DNA): TGTGCCAGCAGTTACTCGTCGAGGGCCCGGGGTCCCCAGCATTTT.

The chain has TRBV2 and TRBJ2-1; 9 bases are a match to TRBD1. This CDR3 spans 15 amino acids. The J segment lost 6 bases and the V segment lost 7 bases, leaving 10 bases of the junction unmatched. Germline V gene data show CDR1 as SNHLY and CDR2 as FYNNEI. The CDR3 loop is CASNAGTGYLNEQFF. The CDR3 DNA reads as TGTGCCAGCAACGCCGGGACAGGGTATCTCAATGAGCAGTTCTTC.

The J gene is TRBJ1-3, the V gene TRBV7-9; no firm D call. V gave up 5 bases and J gave up 5 bases, with 13 bases separating them. Germline V gene sequence: CDR1 SEHNR, CDR2 FQNEAQ (reference sequence). CDR3 size: 14 residues. The CDR3, as DNA: TGTGCCAGCAGCCCCCCCCCGGGAAGAAACACCATATATTTT. It yields the protein CASSPPPGRNTIYF. The entire variable domain, with the rest obtained from reference TRBV7-9 and TRBJ1-3, is as follows: DTGVSQNPRHKITKRGQNVTFRCDPISEHNRLYWYRQTLGQGPEFLTYFQNEAQLEKSRLLSDRFSAERPKGSFSTLEIQRTEQGDSAMYLCASSPPPGRNTIYFGEGSWLTVV.

The chain couples TRBV6-2 or TRBV6-3 to TRBJ1-2; D is uncertain. Germline-derived CDR1 and CDR2 are MNHEY and SVGEGT. This CDR3 contains 15 residues. V shed 3 bases and J shed 5 bases, with 16 bases lying between them. CDR3 residues: CASSYERSAWYGYTF. The CDR3 DNA reads as TGTGCCAGCAGTTATGAAAGGTCTGCATGGTATGGCTACACCTTC.

This chain links TRBV30 with TRBJ2-2; unclear D gene. This CDR3 contains 13 residues. V was shortened by 0 bases and J by 4 bases, with 6 bases between the two germline ends. Looked up from germline, CDR1 is GTSNPN and CDR2 is SVGIG (reference sequence). The CDR3 DNA follows: TGTGCCTGGAGTGTAGTTGTCACCGGGGAGCTGTTTTTT. Its protein product is CAWSVVVTGELFF. The full variable domain, with the rest looked up from reference TRBV30 and TRBJ2-2, is SQTIHQWPATLVQPVGSPLSLECTVEGTSNPNLYWYRQAAGRGLQLLFYSVGIGQISSEVPQNLSASRPQDRQFILSSKKLLLSDSGFYLCAWSVVVTGELFFGEGSRLTVL.

The chain carries TRBV18 and TRBJ2-7, with TRBD1 as a possible D gene (5 bases). This CDR3 contains 13 residues. V was shortened by 4 bases and J by 5 bases, with 12 bases between the two germline ends. The germline V gene encodes CDR1 KGHSH and CDR2 LQKENI. CDR3 residues: CASSLRDHHEQYF. The CDR3 nucleotides read TGTGCCAGCTCACTCAGGGATCATCACGAGCAGTACTTC.

This chain connects TRBV5-1 to TRBJ2-7, with unresolved D. Germline CDR1 reads SGHRS; CDR2 reads YFSETQ. The V and J ends lost 0 bases and 2 bases respectively, with 9 bases between them. This CDR3 has 14 amino acids. CDR3 loop: CASSLEPGPYEQYF. The CDR3 DNA reads as TGCGCCAGCAGCTTGGAACCAGGACCCTACGAGCAGTACTTC.